These T cell receptor beta chains were read from a single sample in a study of monozygotic twins with inflammatory bowel disease. TCRdb reprocessed the 5' RACE reads and stores each CDR3 protein as one record, lacking DNA. Its table records around 410,000 distinct CDR3 sequences. What was sequenced was blood. The receptors stem from a human donor with ulcerative colitis or Crohn's disease, or a healthy co-twin of an affected twin (not recorded which). Each CDR3 is given with its conserved first and last residue. Rows may omit the clone size; those that give it use once, few, many or a size class.

TRBV3-1	14	TRBJ1-5	NA	CASSQGQGQQPQHF
TRBV7-2	17	TRBJ2-3	NA	CASSLEGSGGAADTQYF
TRBV28	14	TRBJ2-5	NA	CASSLPDYQETQYF
TRBV18	16	TRBJ1-4	medium-sized	CASSRKQGATNEKLFF
TRBV20-1	14	TRBJ2-7	NA	CSAQRTGRFYEQYF
TRBV5-1	15	TRBJ1-1	NA	CASSQKEQLNTEAFF
TRBV5-6	16	TRBJ2-3	NA	CASTQRVGPSTDTQYF
TRBV18	14	TRBJ2-1	NA	CASPRDGRVNEQFF
TRBV6-2/TRBV6-3	17	TRBJ2-4	NA	CASSYPPSPLAKNIQYF
TRBV7-6	13	TRBJ2-2	NA	CASSLMVAGELFF
TRBV11-2	13	TRBJ2-1	NA	CASSLGTVNEQFF
TRBV5-1	14	TRBJ1-2	NA	CASRAWDSVRGYTF
TRBV18	17	TRBJ1-6	NA	CASSPSTTDSYNSPLHF
TRBV20-1	14	TRBJ2-1	NA	CSAAQDSSYNEQFF
TRBV19	13	TRBJ2-5	NA	CASSIGGTETQYF
TRBV15	15	TRBJ2-1	NA	CATSTRQGGYNEQFF
TRBV5-1	13	TRBJ1-6	NA	CASSLVGDSPLHF
TRBV27	13	TRBJ2-5	NA	CASSRSHSETQYF
TRBV28	15	TRBJ2-1	NA	CASRAGVQLYNEQFF
TRBV5-6	13	TRBJ2-7	NA	CASTSGGAYEQYF
TRBV28	14	TRBJ1-5	NA	CASTTTEGWKPQHF
TRBV27	16	TRBJ2-1	NA	CASSPIRRGGPNEQFF
TRBV27	17	TRBJ1-1	NA	CASSLPPGQGAGTEAFF
TRBV19	14	TRBJ1-2	NA	CASSRDRGTYGYTF
TRBV6-2/TRBV6-3	15	TRBJ2-7	NA	CASSYFGQPAAEQYF
TRBV5-1	17	TRBJ2-7	NA	CASSLGATGTGRYEQYF
TRBV12-3/TRBV12-4	17	TRBJ2-3	NA	CASSPLGGRISTDTQYF
TRBV12-3/TRBV12-4	17	TRBJ2-1	NA	CASSFMGWAGAVNEQFF
TRBV28	16	TRBJ2-2	NA	CASSYRLAGEVGELFF
TRBV6-5	12	TRBJ1-2	NA	CASSAGTHGYTF
TRBV7-2	13	TRBJ1-5	NA	CASSSLLGQPQHF
TRBV20-1	13	TRBJ1-5	NA	CSASGQGSQPQHF
TRBV11-1	14	TRBJ2-1	NA	CASSQKGTDNEQFF
TRBV5-1	13	TRBJ2-7	NA	CASRFGDYYEQYF
TRBV28	13	TRBJ2-1	NA	CASSPVRGTEQFF
TRBV20-1	16	TRBJ1-5	NA	CSARPMGHVGNQPQHF
TRBV7-3	15	TRBJ2-1	NA	CASSSTGTTYNEQFF
TRBV9	15	TRBJ2-3	NA	CASSALAGGQDTQYF
TRBV20-1	16	TRBJ1-2	NA	CSATSGQGFPSGGYTF
TRBV7-8	14	TRBJ1-4	NA	CASSLWSSNEKLFF
TRBV20-1	13	TRBJ2-7	NA	CSARVSGEGEQYF
TRBV5-1	15	TRBJ1-4	NA	CASRRRGQGDEKLFF
TRBV27	16	TRBJ2-1	NA	CASTMEGPRTYNEQFF
TRBV5-1	16	TRBJ1-5	NA	CASSFYGDGSNQPQHF
TRBV4-3	17	TRBJ2-1	NA	CASSQDKEAGPYNEQFF
TRBV15	15	TRBJ2-7	NA	CATSRGPGRTYEQYF
TRBV4-1	14	TRBJ1-5	NA	CASSHPGSNQPQHF
TRBV27	15	TRBJ1-5	NA	CASRGQYYSNQPQHF
TRBV4-3	15	TRBJ1-5	NA	CASSQVRGSNQPQHF